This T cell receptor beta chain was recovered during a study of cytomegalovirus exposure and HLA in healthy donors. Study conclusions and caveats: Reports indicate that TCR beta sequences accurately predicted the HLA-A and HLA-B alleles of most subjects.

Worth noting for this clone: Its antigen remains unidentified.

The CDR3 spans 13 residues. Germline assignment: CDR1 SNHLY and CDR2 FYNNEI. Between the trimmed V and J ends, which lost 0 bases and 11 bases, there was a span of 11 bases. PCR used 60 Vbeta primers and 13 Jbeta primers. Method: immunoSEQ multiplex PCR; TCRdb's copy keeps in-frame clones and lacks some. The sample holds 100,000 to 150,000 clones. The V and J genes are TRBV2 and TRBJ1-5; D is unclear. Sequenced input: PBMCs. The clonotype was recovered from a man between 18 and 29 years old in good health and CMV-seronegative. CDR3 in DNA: TGTGCCAGCAGTGAAGCGCGGGAAGGGACCCAGCATTTT. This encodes CASSEAREGTQHF.